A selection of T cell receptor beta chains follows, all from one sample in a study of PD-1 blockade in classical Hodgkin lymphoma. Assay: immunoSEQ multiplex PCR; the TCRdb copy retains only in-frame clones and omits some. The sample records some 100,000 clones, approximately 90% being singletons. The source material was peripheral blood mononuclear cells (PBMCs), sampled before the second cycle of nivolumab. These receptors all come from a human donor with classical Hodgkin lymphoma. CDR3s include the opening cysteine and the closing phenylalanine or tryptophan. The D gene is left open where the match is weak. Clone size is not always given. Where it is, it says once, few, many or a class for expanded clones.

DNA: TGTGCCTGGAGTGTGCGGGGGGGAGGCTACACCTTC; CDR3: CAWSVRGGGYTF; D: -; J: TRBJ1-2; V: TRBV30; size: -
DNA: TGTGCCAGCAGCTTTGGCTGGATAATTGGCGGGGAGCTGTTTTTT; CDR3: CASSFGWIIGGELFF; D: -; J: TRBJ2-2; V: TRBV11-3; size: -
DNA: TGTGCCAGCAGGGGCGATCTATACGAGCAGTACTTC; CDR3: CASRGDLYEQYF; D: -; J: TRBJ2-7; V: TRBV28; size: few
DNA: TGTGCCAGCAGTGAGGTCGGGGGAGGCTACGAGCAGTACTTC; CDR3: CASSEVGGGYEQYF; D: -; J: TRBJ2-7; V: TRBV6-1; size: -
DNA: TGTGCCAGCAGCTCAAGAAGGGGGGCGGACACCGGGGAGCTGTTTTTT; CDR3: CASSSRRGADTGELFF; D: -; J: TRBJ2-2; V: TRBV11-2; size: -
DNA: TGTGCCAGCAGCCATGGCGAAGGGTCGAACACTGAAGCTTTCTTT; CDR3: CASSHGEGSNTEAFF; D: -; J: TRBJ1-1; V: TRBV7-3; size: -
DNA: TGTGCCAGCAGCTCCCACGAGAATGAGCAGTTCTTC; CDR3: CASSSHENEQFF; D: -; J: TRBJ2-1; V: TRBV7-9; size: -
DNA: TGTGCCTGGAGTGGGAGGGATCGGGGCTACACCTTC; CDR3: CAWSGRDRGYTF; D: -; J: TRBJ1-2; V: TRBV30; size: -
DNA: TGTGCCAGTAGCAAGCCTCCCCGACAGGGAGGCGACTATGGCTACACCTTC; CDR3: CASSKPPRQGGDYGYTF; D: TRBD1; J: TRBJ1-2; V: TRBV19; size: -
DNA: TGTGCCAGCAGCCCTGACAGGGGTTACGAGCAGTACTTC; CDR3: CASSPDRGYEQYF; D: TRBD1; J: TRBJ2-7; V: TRBV7-8; size: -
DNA: TGTGCCAGCAGCGTAACTAGCGCGGGCTACGAGCAGTACTTC; CDR3: CASSVTSAGYEQYF; D: TRBD2; J: TRBJ2-7; V: TRBV11-3; size: -
DNA: TGTGCCAGCAGCGGGACTAGCGGGCCTTACAATGAGCAGTTCTTC; CDR3: CASSGTSGPYNEQFF; D: TRBD2; J: TRBJ2-1; V: TRBV5-8; size: -
DNA: TGTGCCAGCAGCTTGGCGGGACAGTCCTACGAGCAGTACTTC; CDR3: CASSLAGQSYEQYF; D: TRBD1; J: TRBJ2-7; V: TRBV5-4; size: -
DNA: TGCAGCGTTGAGGGAAACAATGAGCAGTTCTTC; CDR3: CSVEGNNEQFF; D: -; J: TRBJ2-1; V: TRBV29-1; size: -
DNA: TGTGCCAGTAGTACGGGGGACAGGGTAGGAGAGCAGTACTTC; CDR3: CASSTGDRVGEQYF; D: TRBD1; J: TRBJ2-7; V: TRBV19; size: -
DNA: TGCAGCGTCCGGGACAGGGTCTCTAGGGAGCAGTACTTC; CDR3: CSVRDRVSREQYF; D: TRBD1; J: TRBJ2-7; V: TRBV29-1; size: -